This is a list of T cell receptor beta chains from one sample in a study of graft-versus-host responses after intestinal transplantation. What these receptors recognize is not known. Profiling relied on immunoSEQ multiplex PCR, and the TCRdb table lists in-frame clones only, not all of them. This sample yields over 100,000 clones, of which 85% to 95% are seen a single time; over 2.5% belongs to the top ten. The sample consisted of unstimulated CD8+ T cells sorted from spleen or lymph node cells, taken before intestinal transplant. The origin of the receptors is a human donor who received an intestinal transplant. Each CDR3 is given with its conserved first and last residue. The order of the fields is clone size, CDR3 length, D gene, J gene, V gene, CDR3 protein, CDR3 DNA. A D gene is named only where the DNA matches it firmly. Size is stated for part of the rows, as once, few or many counts, or as a class when the clone is expanded.

.,15,TRBD2,TRBJ2-7,TRBV10-3,CAISEAAGFSYEQYF,TGTGCCATCAGTGAGGCAGCGGGGTTCTCCTACGAGCAGTACTTC
once,12,.,TRBJ1-1,TRBV27,CASRHGNTEAFF,TGTGCCAGCAGGCACGGGAACACTGAAGCTTTCTTT
.,15,TRBD1,TRBJ2-7,TRBV9,CASSPGQGASYEQYF,TGTGCCAGCAGCCCCGGACAGGGGGCTTCCTACGAGCAGTACTTC
.,15,TRBD1,TRBJ1-1,TRBV7-6,CASSLPGQWRTEAFF,TGTGCCAGCAGCTTACCGGGACAGTGGAGGACTGAAGCTTTCTTT
.,13,.,TRBJ2-1,TRBV30,CAWSEGVNNEQFF,TGTGCCTGGAGTGAAGGAGTCAACAATGAGCAGTTCTTC
.,15,.,TRBJ1-1,TRBV29-1,CSAPEIGLSDTGAFF,TGCAGTGCACCGGAGATAGGGCTCTCGGACACTGGAGCTTTCTTT
.,13,.,TRBJ2-1,TRBV15,CATSSRRGNEQFF,TGTGCCACCAGTTCTCGTAGGGGGAATGAGCAGTTCTTC
.,15,.,TRBJ2-7,TRBV27,CASSALRTKMDEQYF,TGTGCCAGCAGCGCATTAAGGACTAAGATGGACGAGCAGTACTTC
.,16,.,TRBJ1-2,TRBV4-1,CASSQGGGAVGYGYTF,TGCGCCAGCAGCCAAGGAGGGGGGGCGGTCGGCTATGGCTACACCTTC
.,17,.,TRBJ2-7,TRBV29-1,CSVEFPSTETGTYEQYF,TGCAGCGTTGAATTCCCGTCAACCGAGACAGGTACCTACGAGCAGTACTTC
.,14,.,TRBJ2-7,TRBV13,CASSSSDTNYEQYF,TGTGCCAGCAGCTCTTCGGACACGAACTACGAGCAGTACTTC
.,14,.,TRBJ2-2,TRBV27,CASSHRQLTGELFF,TGTGCCAGCAGCCATAGACAGCTCACCGGGGAGCTGTTTTTT
once,14,.,TRBJ1-3,TRBV9,CASSGASTGNTIYF,TGTGCCAGCAGCGGGGCCTCCACGGGAAACACCATATATTTT
.,17,TRBD1,TRBJ2-7,TRBV11-2,CASSLEFQTGGKYEQYF,TGTGCCAGCAGCTTAGAGTTCCAGACAGGGGGCAAGTACGAGCAGTACTTC
.,11,.,TRBJ2-1,TRBV9,CASGGGNEQFF,TGTGCCAGCGGAGGGGGAAATGAGCAGTTCTTC
.,14,.,TRBJ2-3,TRBV9,CASSVTRATDTQYF,TGTGCCAGCAGCGTTACTAGGGCTACAGATACGCAGTATTTT
once,16,.,TRBJ2-5,TRBV25-1,CASRSGGWGHYETQYF,TGTGCCAGCAGATCCGGAGGGTGGGGGCATTACGAGACCCAGTACTTC
.,14,.,TRBJ1-4,TRBV30,CAWSVGNLGEKLFF,TGTGCCTGGAGTGTCGGAAATCTCGGTGAAAAACTGTTTTTT
.,16,TRBD2,TRBJ2-5,TRBV4-2,CASSPETSGRMETQYF,TGTGCCAGCAGCCCGGAGACTAGCGGGAGGATGGAGACCCAGTACTTC
.,15,TRBD1,TRBJ1-5,TRBV15,CATSVRTGLIPPQHF,TGTGCCACCAGCGTTAGGACAGGGCTAATACCGCCCCAGCATTTT
once,15,.,TRBJ1-1,TRBV4-3,CASSQVTSLNTEAFF,TGCGCCAGCAGCCAAGTCACGTCCTTAAACACTGAAGCTTTCTTT
.,13,.,TRBJ2-1,TRBV5-1,CASSRGSYNEQFF,TGCGCCAGCAGTAGGGGATCCTACAATGAGCAGTTCTTC
.,19,.,TRBJ2-1,TRBV29-1,CSAEGRPQGVALGYNEQFF,TGCAGCGCGGAGGGACGGCCCCAGGGCGTGGCTCTAGGTTACAATGAGCAGTTCTTC
.,12,.,TRBJ2-1,TRBV29-1,CSVELTSNEQFF,TGCAGCGTTGAGCTTACTAGCAATGAGCAGTTCTTC
.,12,.,TRBJ2-5,TRBV7-2,CASSLVMAEQYF,TGTGCCAGCAGCTTAGTAATGGCAGAGCAGTACTTC
once,14,.,TRBJ1-4,TRBV5-1,CASSFTGLNEKLFF,TGCGCCAGCAGCTTCACGGGTTTAAATGAAAAACTGTTTTTT
.,15,.,TRBJ2-6,TRBV9,CASSVGGRGANVLTF,TGTGCCAGCAGCGTAGGGGGGCGTGGGGCCAACGTCCTGACTTTC
.,14,TRBD1,TRBJ2-5,TRBV7-9,CASSPGQGQETQYF,TGTGCCAGCAGCCCAGGACAGGGCCAAGAGACCCAGTACTTC
.,15,TRBD1,TRBJ1-3,TRBV29-1,CSVYKGGDRGNTIYF,TGCAGCGTTTACAAAGGGGGCGACAGGGGAAACACCATATATTTT
.,16,TRBD2,TRBJ2-1,TRBV5-1,CASSLPLAGGRNEQFF,TGCGCCAGCAGCTTGCCGCTAGCGGGAGGCCGAAATGAGCAGTTCTTC
.,13,.,TRBJ2-4,TRBV5-1,CASSWNQGGIQYF,TGCGCCAGCAGCTGGAATCAGGGGGGGATTCAGTACTTC
.,16,TRBD1,TRBJ1-2,TRBV9,CASSAPDRKVGYGYTF,TGTGCCAGCAGCGCGCCGGACAGGAAAGTTGGCTATGGCTACACCTTC
.,13,.,TRBJ1-1,TRBV7-9,CLLYPPENTEAFF,TGTCTTCTCTACCCCCCCGAGAACACTGAAGCTTTCTTT
once,14,.,TRBJ2-3,TRBV7-6,CASSLEARGDTQYF,TGTGCCAGCAGCTTAGAGGCCCGTGGAGATACGCAGTATTTC
.,12,TRBD1,TRBJ1-1,TRBV7-9,CASSLDRAEAFF,TGTGCCAGCAGCTTGGACAGGGCGGAAGCTTTCTTT
.,15,TRBD2,TRBJ2-1,TRBV7-9,CASSLGTSGYNEQFF,TGTGCCAGCAGCTTAGGGACTAGCGGATACAATGAGCAGTTCTTC
once,13,.,TRBJ2-1,TRBV6-1,CASSHTRLHEQFF,TGTGCCAGCAGTCATACTCGGCTCCATGAGCAGTTCTTC
.,13,.,TRBJ2-7,TRBV7-9,CASSLDGDYEQYF,TGTGCCAGCAGCCTGGACGGGGACTACGAGCAGTACTTC
few,12,.,TRBJ2-7,TRBV7-9,CASSDSSYEQYF,TGTGCCAGCAGCGATAGCTCCTACGAGCAGTACTTC
.,15,.,TRBJ2-7,TRBV4-1,CASSGFGGESYEQYF,TGCGCCAGCAGCGGCTTCGGGGGTGAGTCCTACGAGCAGTACTTC
.,15,.,TRBJ1-5,TRBV28,CASSLGSAGNQPQHF,TGTGCCAGCAGTTTAGGGAGCGCTGGCAATCAGCCCCAGCATTTT
.,15,TRBD2,TRBJ2-1,TRBV9,CASGRAGGLDNEQFF,TGTGCCAGCGGCCGAGCGGGAGGTTTGGATAATGAGCAGTTCTTC
.,16,.,TRBJ2-7,TRBV9,CASSEPVDSEIYEQYF,TGTGCCAGCAGCGAGCCCGTAGACTCCGAAATCTACGAGCAGTACTTC
once,15,.,TRBJ2-3,TRBV28,CASSLGTGSTDTQYF,TGTGCCAGCAGTCTAGGGACTGGAAGCACAGATACGCAGTATTTT
.,14,TRBD2,TRBJ2-1,TRBV7-9,CASIFGGRRNEQFF,TGTGCCAGCATCTTCGGCGGGAGGAGGAATGAGCAGTTCTTC
.,13,.,TRBJ1-1,TRBV5-1,CASSLYPNTEAFF,TGCGCCAGCAGCTTGTATCCCAACACTGAAGCTTTCTTT
.,18,TRBD2,TRBJ2-1,TRBV19,CASSIDLTSGSQYNEQFF,TGTGCCAGTAGTATAGATCTTACTAGCGGGAGTCAATACAATGAGCAGTTCTTC
once,12,.,TRBJ1-2,TRBV5-6,CASSMLSYGYTF,TGTGCCAGCAGCATGCTTAGCTATGGCTACACCTTC
.,12,.,TRBJ2-7,TRBV5-6,CASSGLAYEQYF,TGTGCCAGCAGCGGACTGGCCTACGAGCAGTACTTC
.,15,.,TRBJ2-3,TRBV27,CASSSEPSSTGTQYF,TGTGCCAGCAGTTCGGAACCTTCTAGCACAGGTACGCAGTATTTT
.,15,TRBD2,TRBJ2-3,TRBV7-6,CASSPTSGITDTQYF,TGTGCCAGCAGCCCAACTAGCGGGATCACAGATACGCAGTATTTT
.,12,.,TRBJ2-1,TRBV9,CASSISGNEQFF,TGTGCCAGCAGCATTTCCGGGAATGAGCAGTTCTTC
.,14,.,TRBJ2-7,TRBV6-5,CASSLSGFPYEQYF,TGTGCCAGCAGCCTTAGCGGTTTCCCCTACGAGCAGTACTTC
.,13,TRBD2,TRBJ2-1,TRBV6-6,CASGLAGVIEQFF,TGTGCCTCCGGACTAGCGGGAGTCATTGAGCAGTTCTTC
.,17,.,TRBJ2-5,TRBV25-1,CASSSPGDRSPAETQYF,TGTGCCAGCAGTTCACCTGGAGACAGATCTCCCGCGGAGACCCAGTACTTC
.,17,TRBD1,TRBJ2-5,TRBV7-6,CASSQSSTGVRQETQYF,TGTGCCAGCAGCCAAAGTTCCACAGGGGTCCGGCAAGAGACCCAGTACTTC
.,15,.,TRBJ1-6,TRBV28,CANSLGSLIDSPLHF,TGTGCCAACAGTTTAGGGTCCTTGATAGATTCACCCCTCCACTTT
.,14,.,TRBJ2-7,TRBV6-5,CASSYSIWGFEQYF,TGTGCCAGCAGTTACTCGATATGGGGTTTCGAGCAGTACTTC
.,13,.,TRBJ2-7,TRBV19,CASGRRGFYEQYF,TGTGCCAGTGGCCGACGGGGGTTCTACGAGCAGTACTTC